This T cell receptor beta chain is drawn from a study of a mutant IDH1 vaccine in newly diagnosed glioma (dated by TCRdb to the early 2020s). With regard to the full study: The approximately 29 treated patients were approximately 60% male and around 40% female, with a mean age of about 38 years. Before enrollment, most patients had been given radiochemotherapy with temozolomide as standard therapy, while the rest had received either radiotherapy alone or temozolomide alone. Peripheral blood was drawn at six visits: V03 (baseline), V05, V07, V10, V12 and V13. For exploratory analyses, longitudinal TCRB deep sequencing was carried out in 25 to 30 treated patients wherever samples were available. Paper-wide results and their limitations: Pseudoprogression seemed to be unrelated to changes in the top peripheral T cell clonotypes found by TCRB sequencing. PBMC samples for TCRB deep sequencing were selected based on availability. According to the authors, sample limitations meant that analyses of patient blood samples could not be reproduced. Immune responses induced by the vaccine were seen in more than 85% of patients across multiple MHC alleles.

The CDR3 sequence holds 15 residues, the cysteine and phenylalanine included. Only the CDR3 DNA is retained, 45 bases long and in frame from the first base. V is shortened by 4 bases, J by 6 bases, and the region joining them spans 18 bases. The germline V gene (reference sequence) sets CDR1 to SEHNR and CDR2 to FQNEAQ. The library was obtained by the immunoSEQ multiplex PCR assay. Rearranged TCR beta chain sequences were amplified using the hsTCRB Kit according to the manufacturer's protocol. An Illumina MiSeq was used to sequence the TCRB libraries. The study's own analysis went as follows. Demultiplexing, trimming and gene mapping were performed with the kit vendor's proprietary platform. This is the immuneACCESS table as TCRdb keeps it, with only in-frame sequences that have V and J called. A part of the clones is gone; compared with another copy, unresolved V genes explain less than half, and the rest is unexplained. Clonal size and the V and J genes are those of that table, whereas D and trimming came from the DNA. The sample contains about 68,000 clones, less than 85% of them found a single time. The ten largest clonotypes hold over 8% of the sample.

About this clone itself: There is no known antigen for this receptor. The input lacks base qualities; no much larger clone sits a single base away.

The label giving this sample's time point can be read as: baseline, week 1 (first vaccination visit). The sample's treatment or condition, from its label and the paper: pre-vaccination baseline after standard-of-care therapy. The donors had newly diagnosed IDH1-mutant astrocytomas of WHO grade 3 or 4 that showed loss of nuclear ATRX. The samples were drawn from NOA16, a multicentre, single-arm, open-label phase I trial in Germany that tested a mutant IDH1 peptide vaccine in humans for the first time. Visit V03 blood draws served as the baseline sample for immunogenicity testing. Genomic DNA for TCRB sequencing was extracted from EDTA blood using the DNeasy Blood and Tissue Kit.

The rearrangement joined TRBV7-9 to TRBJ1-2; the D region possibly corresponds to TRBD1 (5 bases align). The receptor comes from a man aged 45-65 years with glioma. The input for sequencing was PBMCs, taken from a glioma patient treated with radiotherapy, temozolomide or both. The DNA reads TGTGCCAGCAGCTCGAGGCGGGGGGAGGAGGATGGCTACACCTTC. Its coded protein is CASSSRRGEEDGYTF.